This is a list of T cell receptor beta chains from one sample in a study of cytomegalovirus exposure and HLA in healthy donors. Clones were sequenced by immunoSEQ multiplex PCR, and TCRdb holds only the in-frame ones, with some missing. The sample lists 150,000 to 200,000 clones, roughly 71% occurring once. Sequences were obtained from PBMCs. Receptors originate from a woman between 50 and 59 years old in good health and CMV-seropositive. Each CDR3 is given with its conserved first and last residue. D genes are given only for firm matches. Some rows mark clone size as missing; the rest say once, few, many or name a class of expanded clone.

d_gene	len	v_gene	abundance	j_gene	CDR3nt	CDR3aa
TRBD1	12	TRBV29-1	-	TRBJ2-3	TGCAGCGGCGACAGGGGTACAGATACGCAGTATTTT	CSGDRGTDTQYF
-	14	TRBV7-3	-	TRBJ1-1	TGTGCCAGCAGCTTATACGGGCGGGTTACTGAAGCTTTCTTT	CASSLYGRVTEAFF
-	14	TRBV19	-	TRBJ2-6	TGTGCCAGTAGCACCGGGACAGGGGCCAACGTCCTGACTTTC	CASSTGTGANVLTF
-	17	TRBV18	-	TRBJ1-1	TGTGCCAGCTCACCCACGGGGGGCAGCGGGGGAGGCACTGAAGCTTTCTTT	CASSPTGGSGGGTEAFF
TRBD2	16	TRBV15	-	TRBJ2-3	TGTGCCACCAGCAGACTCGGGACTAGCGTACTCGATACGCAGTATTTT	CATSRLGTSVLDTQYF
TRBD1	16	TRBV15	-	TRBJ1-2	TGTGCCACCAGCAGAGATTTTAGGGGGCCGGGCTATGGCTACACCTTC	CATSRDFRGPGYGYTF
TRBD1	13	TRBV2	-	TRBJ1-2	TGTGCCAGCACGGGACAGCGAAACTATGGCTACACCTTC	CASTGQRNYGYTF
TRBD2	14	TRBV2	-	TRBJ2-2	TGTGCCAGCAGTGATGAGACTAGCAGCGGGGAGCTGTTTTTT	CASSDETSSGELFF
-	16	TRBV5-1	-	TRBJ2-2	TGCGCCAGCAGCGTGACGACAGGTTCCGACACCGGGGAGCTGTTTTTT	CASSVTTGSDTGELFF
-	13	TRBV14	-	TRBJ1-2	TGTGCCAGCAGCCAAGTCCAGGGGAATGGCTACACCTTC	CASSQVQGNGYTF
TRBD1	17	TRBV15	-	TRBJ2-7	TGTGCCACCAGCAGAGGGCCATCCGGGACAGGACTTTACGAGCAGTACTTC	CATSRGPSGTGLYEQYF
-	16	TRBV27	few	TRBJ2-3	TGTGCCAGCAGTTTAATCCCTAGTCTGGGCACAGATACGCAGTATTTT	CASSLIPSLGTDTQYF
TRBD1	14	TRBV2	few	TRBJ1-1	TGTGCCAGCAGTGCCGGGACAGCGAACACTGAAGCTTTCTTT	CASSAGTANTEAFF
-	13	TRBV6-1	-	TRBJ2-2	TGTGCCAGCAAGACTGGATACACCGGGGAGCTGTTTTTT	CASKTGYTGELFF
-	14	TRBV11-2	few	TRBJ1-1	TGTGCCAGCAGCTTAGATTATCCGAACACTGAAGCTTTCTTT	CASSLDYPNTEAFF
TRBD1	14	TRBV29-1	once	TRBJ2-7	TGCAGCGTTGAAGTTAGGGGGCAATCCTACGAGCAGTACTTC	CSVEVRGQSYEQYF
TRBD1	13	TRBV6-1	-	TRBJ2-3	TGTGCCAGCAGAGGACAGGGAATAGATACGCAGTATTTT	CASRGQGIDTQYF
-	14	TRBV5-8	few	TRBJ2-7	TGTGCCAGCAGCTTGGATGGAGGGGTGGGAGAGCAGTACTTC	CASSLDGGVGEQYF
-	16	TRBV19	-	TRBJ1-5	TGTGCCAGTAGTATCGACAGTCTACCCCGCAATCAGCCCCAGCATTTT	CASSIDSLPRNQPQHF
-	16	TRBV4-1	-	TRBJ1-5	TGCGCCAGCAGCCAGGTTGATGGAGCAGGGAATCAGCCCCAGCATTTT	CASSQVDGAGNQPQHF
-	13	TRBV18	once	TRBJ1-2	TGTGCCAGCTCAACAACCCGGGGGGATGGCTACACCTTC	CASSTTRGDGYTF
TRBD1	15	TRBV6-1	-	TRBJ1-1	TGTGCCAGCAGTTTATGGACAGGGATGAACACTGAAGCTTTCTTT	CASSLWTGMNTEAFF
-	14	TRBV27	-	TRBJ2-3	TGTGCCAGCAGGGACACCCCGAGGACAGATACGCAGTATTTT	CASRDTPRTDTQYF
-	14	TRBV9	-	TRBJ2-3	TGTGCCAGCAGCGAGGACTCCCGCACAGATACGCAGTATTTT	CASSEDSRTDTQYF
TRBD1	16	TRBV4-1	-	TRBJ1-5	TGCGCCAGCAGCCGGCAAGGGGGCGGTAGCAATCAGCCCCAGCATTTT	CASSRQGGGSNQPQHF
-	11	TRBV7-3	-	TRBJ2-3	TGTGCCAGCAGTTTCTCGGATACGCAGTATTTT	CASSFSDTQYF
-	12	TRBV12-5	-	TRBJ2-2	TGTGCTACCACTTCAGGAACCGGGGAGCTGTTTTTT	CATTSGTGELFF
TRBD1	14	TRBV5-6	-	TRBJ1-6	TGTGCCAGCAGCCTGGGACAGACCAATTCACCCCTCCACTTT	CASSLGQTNSPLHF
-	14	TRBV5-1	-	TRBJ2-5	TGCGCCAGCAGCGTCGGGGTCCAAGGGGAGACCCAGTACTTC	CASSVGVQGETQYF
-	13	TRBV11-2	-	TRBJ2-2	TGTGCCAGCCGGACGGGAAACACCGGGGAGCTGTTTTTT	CASRTGNTGELFF
-	15	TRBV18	-	TRBJ1-3	TGTGCCAGCTCACCATTCCCGGGCTCTGGAAACACCATATATTTT	CASSPFPGSGNTIYF
-	15	TRBV11-3	-	TRBJ2-1	TGTGCCAGCAGCTTAGGACCGACTCTCAGCAATGAGCAGTTCTTC	CASSLGPTLSNEQFF
-	16	TRBV4-2	few	TRBJ1-6	TGTGCCAGCAGCCAAGATATAGACGGGAACGATTCACCCCTCCACTTT	CASSQDIDGNDSPLHF
-	18	TRBV5-4	-	TRBJ2-3	TGTGCCAGCAGCCGGGGGGCCAAGCAGGGACTTGACACAGATACGCAGTATTTT	CASSRGAKQGLDTDTQYF
-	13	TRBV5-1	few	TRBJ1-1	TGCGCCAGCAGCTTGAACGGGGTGGCTGAAGCTTTCTTT	CASSLNGVAEAFF
TRBD2	15	TRBV5-1	-	TRBJ2-5	TGCGCCAGCAGCTTTACTAGCGCCTACGGGGAGACCCAGTACTTC	CASSFTSAYGETQYF
-	16	TRBV5-1	-	TRBJ1-1	TGCGCCAGCAGCTTGCAACCCGTCTTTAGGGGATCTGAAGCTTTCTTT	CASSLQPVFRGSEAFF
-	14	TRBV5-1	-	TRBJ2-5	TGCGCCAGCAGCTTTAGACAGATCCAAGAGACCCAGTACTTC	CASSFRQIQETQYF
-	14	TRBV6-1	few	TRBJ2-3	TGTGCCAGCAGTGAGACACAGATCACAGATACGCAGTATTTT	CASSETQITDTQYF
-	15	TRBV7-9	few	TRBJ2-2	TGTGCCAGCAGCTTGAGCCGATCTTCGGGCGGGGAGCTGTTTTTT	CASSLSRSSGGELFF
-	13	TRBV30	-	TRBJ2-7	TGTGCCTGGAGTCGATACCCTTTCTACGAGCAGTACTTC	CAWSRYPFYEQYF
-	15	TRBV27	few	TRBJ2-3	TGTGCCAGCAGTTTCAAAAGGACTAGCACAGATACGCAGTATTTT	CASSFKRTSTDTQYF